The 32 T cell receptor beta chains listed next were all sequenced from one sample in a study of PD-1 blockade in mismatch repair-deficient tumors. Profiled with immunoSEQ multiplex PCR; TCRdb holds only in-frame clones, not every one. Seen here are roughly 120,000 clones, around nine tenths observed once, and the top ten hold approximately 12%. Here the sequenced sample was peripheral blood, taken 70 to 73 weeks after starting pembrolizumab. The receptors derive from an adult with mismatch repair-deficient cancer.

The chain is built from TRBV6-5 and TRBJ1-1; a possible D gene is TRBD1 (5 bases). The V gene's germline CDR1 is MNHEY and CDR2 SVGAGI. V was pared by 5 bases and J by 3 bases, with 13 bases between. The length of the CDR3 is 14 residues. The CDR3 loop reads CASSTGQGDTEAFF. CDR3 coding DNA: TGTGCCAGCAGTACGGGGCAGGGAGACACTGAAGCTTTCTTT.

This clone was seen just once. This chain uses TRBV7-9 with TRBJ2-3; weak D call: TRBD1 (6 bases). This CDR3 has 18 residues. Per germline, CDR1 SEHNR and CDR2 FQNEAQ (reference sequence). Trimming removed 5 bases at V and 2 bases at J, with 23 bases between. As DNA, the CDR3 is TGTGCCAGCAGCCCCTCTCGCAGGGACATCCCTCCCACAGATACGCAGTATTTT. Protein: CASSPSRRDIPPTDTQYF.

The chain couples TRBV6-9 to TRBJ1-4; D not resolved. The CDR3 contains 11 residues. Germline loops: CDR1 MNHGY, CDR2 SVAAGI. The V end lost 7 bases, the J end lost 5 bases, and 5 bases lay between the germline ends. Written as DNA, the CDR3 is TGTGCCAGCAACAAAAATGAAAAACTGTTTTTT. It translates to CASNKNEKLFF.

The CDR3 loop reads CASSQGGGPAYNEQFF. The CDR3 bases are TGTGCCAGCAGCCAAGGTGGCGGACCAGCCTACAATGAGCAGTTCTTC. V is TRBV4-2 and J is TRBJ2-1; D is undetermined. CDR3 length: 16 amino acids. V lost 1 base and J 2 bases, leaving 12 bases between the germline ends. CDR1 LGHNA and CDR2 YNFKEQ come from the germline V gene.

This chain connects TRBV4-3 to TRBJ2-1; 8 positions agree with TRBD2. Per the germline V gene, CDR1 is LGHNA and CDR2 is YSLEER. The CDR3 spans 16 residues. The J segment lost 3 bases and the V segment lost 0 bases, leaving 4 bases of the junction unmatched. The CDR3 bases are TGCGCCAGCAGCCAAGAGGTGGGACTAGTCTACAATGAGCAGTTCTTC. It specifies CASSQEVGLVYNEQFF.

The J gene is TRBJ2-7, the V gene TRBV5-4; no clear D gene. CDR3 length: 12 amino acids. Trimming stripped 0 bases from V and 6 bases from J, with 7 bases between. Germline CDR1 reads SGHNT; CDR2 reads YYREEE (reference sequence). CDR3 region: CASSLDVSEQYF. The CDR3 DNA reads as TGTGCCAGCAGCTTGGACGTCTCCGAGCAGTACTTC.

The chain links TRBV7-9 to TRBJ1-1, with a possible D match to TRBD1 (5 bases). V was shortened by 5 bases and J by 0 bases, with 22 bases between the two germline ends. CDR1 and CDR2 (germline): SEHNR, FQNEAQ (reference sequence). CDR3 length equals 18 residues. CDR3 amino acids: CASSPPPAGGGMNTEAFF. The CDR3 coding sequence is TGTGCCAGCAGCCCACCCCCAGCGGGGGGTGGGATGAACACTGAAGCTTTCTTT.

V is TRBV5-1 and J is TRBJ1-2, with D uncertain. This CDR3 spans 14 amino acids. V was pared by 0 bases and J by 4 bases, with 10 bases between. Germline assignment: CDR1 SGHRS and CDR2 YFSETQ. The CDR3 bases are TGCGCCAGCAGCTTGGAGCTAGGATCCTATGGCTACACCTTC. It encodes CASSLELGSYGYTF. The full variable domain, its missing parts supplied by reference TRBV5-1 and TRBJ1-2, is KAGVTQTPRYLIKTRGQQVTLSCSPISGHRSVSWYQQTPGQGLQFLFEYFSETQRNKGNFPGRFSGRQFSNSRSEMNVSTLELGDSALYLCASSLELGSYGYTFGSGTRLTVV.

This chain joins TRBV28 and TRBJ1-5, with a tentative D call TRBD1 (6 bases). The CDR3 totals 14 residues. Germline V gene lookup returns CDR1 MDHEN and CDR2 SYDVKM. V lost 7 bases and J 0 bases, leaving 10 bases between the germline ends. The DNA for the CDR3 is TGTGCCAGCATGGGGGGCTATAGCAATCAGCCCCAGCATTTT. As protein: CASMGGYSNQPQHF.

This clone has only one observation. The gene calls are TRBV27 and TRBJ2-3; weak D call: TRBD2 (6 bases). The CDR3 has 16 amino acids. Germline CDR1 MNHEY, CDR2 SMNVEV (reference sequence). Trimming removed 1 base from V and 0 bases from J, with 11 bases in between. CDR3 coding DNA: TGTGCCAGCAGTTTATGGACTACCCCTAGCACAGATACGCAGTATTTT. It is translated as CASSLWTTPSTDTQYF.

CDR3 nucleotide sequence: TGTGCCAGCAGTCCTCTGAAGAATGAAAAACTGTTTTTT. Translating it yields CASSPLKNEKLFF. This chain joins TRBV27 and TRBJ1-4; D is unclear. The CDR3 is 13 amino acids. V was shortened by 5 bases and J by 5 bases, with 9 bases between the two germline ends. Germline CDR1 is MNHEY and CDR2 is SMNVEV (reference sequence).

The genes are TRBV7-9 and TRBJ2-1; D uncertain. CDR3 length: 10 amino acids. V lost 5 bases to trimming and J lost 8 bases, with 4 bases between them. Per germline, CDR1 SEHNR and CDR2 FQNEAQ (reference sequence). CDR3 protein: CASSHYEQFF. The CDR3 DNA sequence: TGTGCCAGCAGCCACTATGAGCAGTTCTTC.

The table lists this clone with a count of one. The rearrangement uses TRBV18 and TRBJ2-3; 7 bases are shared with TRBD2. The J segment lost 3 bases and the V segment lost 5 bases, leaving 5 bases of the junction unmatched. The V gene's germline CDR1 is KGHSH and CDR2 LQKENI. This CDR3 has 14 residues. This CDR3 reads CASSGTILTDTQYF. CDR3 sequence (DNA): TGTGCCAGCTCAGGGACTATCCTGACAGATACGCAGTATTTT.

The CDR3 here is CASSTPGQGYTGELFF. The CDR3 DNA reads TGTGCCAGTAGTACCCCCGGACAGGGGTACACCGGGGAGCTGTTTTTT. The gene calls are TRBV19 and TRBJ2-2; TRBD1 matches 9 bases. The CDR3 runs 16 residues. V trimming: 4 bases; J trimming: 3 bases; junction bases outside the gene matches: 6. Germline V gene data show CDR1 as LNHDA and CDR2 as SQIVND (reference sequence). The complete variable domain, with remaining parts taken from reference TRBV19 and TRBJ2-2, reads DGGITQSPKYLFRKEGQNVTLSCEQNLNHDAMYWYRQDPGQGLRLIYYSQIVNDFQKGDIAEGYSVSREKKESFPLTVTSAQKNPTAFYLCASSTPGQGYTGELFFGEGSRLTVL.

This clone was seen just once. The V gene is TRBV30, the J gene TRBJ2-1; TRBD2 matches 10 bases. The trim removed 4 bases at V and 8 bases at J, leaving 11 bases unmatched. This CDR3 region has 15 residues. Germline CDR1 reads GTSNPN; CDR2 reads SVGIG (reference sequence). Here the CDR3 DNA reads TGTGCCTGGACTCACGCCGGGGGACTAGCGTATGAGCAGTTCTTC. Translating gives CAWTHAGGLAYEQFF.

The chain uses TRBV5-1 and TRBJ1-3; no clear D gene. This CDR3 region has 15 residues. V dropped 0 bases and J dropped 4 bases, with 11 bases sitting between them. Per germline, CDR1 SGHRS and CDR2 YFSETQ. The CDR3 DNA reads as TGCGCCAGCAGCTTGGCTGTGGGGTCCGGAAACACCATATATTTT. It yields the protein CASSLAVGSGNTIYF.

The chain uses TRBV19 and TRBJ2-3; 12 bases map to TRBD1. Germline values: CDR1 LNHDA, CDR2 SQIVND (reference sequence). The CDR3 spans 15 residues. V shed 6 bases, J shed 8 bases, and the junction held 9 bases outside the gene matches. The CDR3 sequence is CASRRGQGALGTQYF. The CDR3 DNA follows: TGTGCCAGTAGAAGGGGACAGGGGGCTTTGGGTACGCAGTATTTT. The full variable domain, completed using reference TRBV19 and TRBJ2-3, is DGGITQSPKYLFRKEGQNVTLSCEQNLNHDAMYWYRQDPGQGLRLIYYSQIVNDFQKGDIAEGYSVSREKKESFPLTVTSAQKNPTAFYLCASRRGQGALGTQYFGPGTRLTVL.

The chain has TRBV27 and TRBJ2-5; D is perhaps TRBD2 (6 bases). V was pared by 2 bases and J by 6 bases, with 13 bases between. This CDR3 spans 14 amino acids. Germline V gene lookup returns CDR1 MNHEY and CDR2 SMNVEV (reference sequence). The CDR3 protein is CASSLTTSRQTQYF. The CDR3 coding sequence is TGTGCCAGCAGTTTAACTACTAGCCGACAGACCCAGTACTTC.

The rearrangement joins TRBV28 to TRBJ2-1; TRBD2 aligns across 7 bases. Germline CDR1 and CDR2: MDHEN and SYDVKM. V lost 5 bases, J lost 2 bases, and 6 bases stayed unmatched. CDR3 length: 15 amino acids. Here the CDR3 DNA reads TGTGCCAGCAGTGAACCGACTAGCCCCTACAATGAGCAGTTCTTC. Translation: CASSEPTSPYNEQFF.

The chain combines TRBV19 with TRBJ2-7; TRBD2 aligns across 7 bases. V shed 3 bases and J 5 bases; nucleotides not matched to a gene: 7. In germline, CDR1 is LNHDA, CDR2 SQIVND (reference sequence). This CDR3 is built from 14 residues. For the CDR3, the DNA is TGTGCCAGTAGTATTCGGGGGAGGGCCAACGAGCAGTACTTC. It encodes CASSIRGRANEQYF.

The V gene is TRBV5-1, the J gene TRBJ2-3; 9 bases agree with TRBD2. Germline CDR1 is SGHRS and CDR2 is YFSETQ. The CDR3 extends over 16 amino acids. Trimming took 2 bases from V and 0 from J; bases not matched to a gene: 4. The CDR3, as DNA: TGCGCCAGCAGCTTTAGACTAGCGGAGAGCACAGATACGCAGTATTTT. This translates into CASSFRLAESTDTQYF.

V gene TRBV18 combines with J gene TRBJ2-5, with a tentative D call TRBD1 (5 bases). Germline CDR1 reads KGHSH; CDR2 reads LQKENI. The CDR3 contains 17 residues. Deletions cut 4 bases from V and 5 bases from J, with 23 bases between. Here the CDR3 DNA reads TGTGCCAGCTCACGGGCAGTAATGCAGGGTACTCGGGAGACCCAGTACTTC. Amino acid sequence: CASSRAVMQGTRETQYF.

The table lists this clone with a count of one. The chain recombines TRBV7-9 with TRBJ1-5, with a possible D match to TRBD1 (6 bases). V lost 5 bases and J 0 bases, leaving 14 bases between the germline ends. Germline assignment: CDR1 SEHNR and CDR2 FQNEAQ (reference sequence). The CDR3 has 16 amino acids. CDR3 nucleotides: TGTGCCAGCAGCCCGGGTTGGGGGGCTAGCAATCAGCCCCAGCATTTT. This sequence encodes CASSPGWGASNQPQHF. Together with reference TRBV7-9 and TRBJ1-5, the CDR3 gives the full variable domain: DTGVSQNPRHKITKRGQNVTFRCDPISEHNRLYWYRQTLGQGPEFLTYFQNEAQLEKSRLLSDRFSAERPKGSFSTLEIQRTEQGDSAMYLCASSPGWGASNQPQHFGDGTRLSIL.

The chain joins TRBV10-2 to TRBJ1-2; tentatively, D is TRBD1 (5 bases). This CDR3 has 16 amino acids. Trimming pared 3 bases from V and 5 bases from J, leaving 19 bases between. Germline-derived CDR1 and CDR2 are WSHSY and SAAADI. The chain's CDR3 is CASSEGGTAGLYGYTF. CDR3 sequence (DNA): TGCGCCAGCAGTGAAGGAGGGACGGCCGGGTTATATGGCTACACCTTC.

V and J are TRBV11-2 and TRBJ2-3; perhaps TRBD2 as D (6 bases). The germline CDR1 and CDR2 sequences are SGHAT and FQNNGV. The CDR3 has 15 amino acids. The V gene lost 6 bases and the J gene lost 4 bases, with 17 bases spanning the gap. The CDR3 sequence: CASRPNRLVADTQYF. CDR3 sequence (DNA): TGTGCCAGCAGGCCGAACCGACTAGTAGCAGATACGCAGTATTTT.

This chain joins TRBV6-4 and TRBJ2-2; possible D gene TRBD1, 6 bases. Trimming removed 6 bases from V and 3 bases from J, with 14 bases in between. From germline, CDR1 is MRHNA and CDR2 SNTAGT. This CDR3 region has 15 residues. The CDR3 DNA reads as TGTGCCAGCAGCGAACAGGGTAGCGACACCGGGGAGCTGTTTTTT. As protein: CASSEQGSDTGELFF.

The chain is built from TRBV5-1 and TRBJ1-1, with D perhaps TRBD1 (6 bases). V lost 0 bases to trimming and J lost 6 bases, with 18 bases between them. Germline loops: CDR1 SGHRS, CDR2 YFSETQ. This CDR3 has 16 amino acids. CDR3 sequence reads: CASSLEPPGAGAEAFF. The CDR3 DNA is TGCGCCAGCAGCTTGGAACCTCCAGGCGCAGGGGCTGAAGCTTTCTTT.

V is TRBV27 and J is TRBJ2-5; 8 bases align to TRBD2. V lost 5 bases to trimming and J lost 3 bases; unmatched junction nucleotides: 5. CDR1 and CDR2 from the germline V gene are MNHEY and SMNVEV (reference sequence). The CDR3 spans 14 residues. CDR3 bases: TGTGCCAGCAGTCCACTAGCGGACGAAGAGACCCAGTACTTC. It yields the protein CASSPLADEETQYF.

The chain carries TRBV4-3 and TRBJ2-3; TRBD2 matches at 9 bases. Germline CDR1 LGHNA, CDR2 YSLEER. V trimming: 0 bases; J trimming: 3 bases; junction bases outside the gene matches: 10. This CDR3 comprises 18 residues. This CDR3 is CASSQDPAGGVGTDTQYF. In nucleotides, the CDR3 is TGCGCCAGCAGCCAAGATCCAGCGGGAGGTGTTGGGACAGATACGCAGTATTTT.

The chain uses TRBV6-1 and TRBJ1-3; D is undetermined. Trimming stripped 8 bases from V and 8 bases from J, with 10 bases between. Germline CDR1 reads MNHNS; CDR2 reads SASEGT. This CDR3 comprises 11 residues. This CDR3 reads CASLKWDTIYF. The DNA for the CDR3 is TGTGCCAGCCTCAAGTGGGACACCATATATTTT.

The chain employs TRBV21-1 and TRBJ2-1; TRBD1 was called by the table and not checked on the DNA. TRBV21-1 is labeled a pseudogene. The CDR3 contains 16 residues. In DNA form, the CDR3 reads TGTGCCAGCAGCAAAAAAGCACACCCTCAGGGAAATGAGCAGTTCTTC. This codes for CASSKKAHPQGNEQFF.

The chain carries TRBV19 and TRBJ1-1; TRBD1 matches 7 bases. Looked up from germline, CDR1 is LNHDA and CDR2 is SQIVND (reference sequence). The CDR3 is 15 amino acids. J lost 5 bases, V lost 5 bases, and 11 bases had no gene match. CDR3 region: CASSFPGQLITEAFF. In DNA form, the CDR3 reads TGTGCCAGTAGTTTCCCGGGACAGCTCATTACTGAAGCTTTCTTT.